These 29 T cell receptor beta chains were all obtained from the same sample, sequenced in a study of beta chain features in type 1 diabetes. Regarding the study as a whole: Researchers report that Type 1 diabetes patients had moderately but significantly shorter TCRB CDR3s across all four CD4+ subsets.

These receptors have no known antigen. Expressed TCRB transcripts were sequenced because the entire RNA isolate underwent reverse transcription. Libraries were prepared by immunoSEQ multiplex PCR; TCRdb keeps only in-frame clonotypes and omits some of them. The table records around 360,000 clones, around 12% of them present only once. Sequenced input: naive CD4+ T cells from blood. Every receptor here comes from a woman aged 18-30 years with type 1 diabetes.

This sequence joins TRBV7-8 and TRBJ1-2, with D unresolved. This CDR3 is built from 13 residues. V was shortened by 3 bases and J by 2 bases, with 7 bases between the two germline ends. Looked up from germline, CDR1 is SGHVS and CDR2 is FQNEAQ. In DNA, the CDR3 is TGTGCCAGCAGCTTTCCGGGGAACTATGGCTACACCTTC. It is translated as CASSFPGNYGYTF.

J is TRBJ1-4 and V is TRBV7-8; D is perhaps TRBD1 (6 bases). The V and J ends lost 6 bases and 8 bases respectively, with 16 bases between them. CDR1 is SGHVS, CDR2 FQNEAQ, per germline. The CDR3 is 14 residues long. In nucleotides, the CDR3 is TGTGCCAGCAGAGGACAGCCCGATCCGGAAAAACTGTTTTTT. Protein product: CASRGQPDPEKLFF.

Only a few counts were recorded for this clone. V gene TRBV28 combines with J gene TRBJ1-2; a weak D match, TRBD1 (5 bases). Germline V gene data show CDR1 as MDHEN and CDR2 as SYDVKM. V was cut by 7 bases and J by 4 bases, with 10 bases left in between. The CDR3 sequence is 12 residues long. CDR3 nucleotides: TGTGCCAGCACGGAGGGGAGCTATGGCTACACCTTC. It encodes CASTEGSYGYTF.

The chain recombines TRBV7-2 with TRBJ1-1, with D possibly matching TRBD1 (6 bases). V lost 5 bases and J 4 bases, leaving 20 bases between the germline ends. The CDR3 is 16 amino acids. Looked up from germline, CDR1 is SGHTA and CDR2 is FQGNSA. CDR3 in amino acids: CASSVSGEGLGTEAFF. CDR3 sequence (DNA): TGTGCCAGCAGCGTATCAGGGGAGGGTTTGGGCACTGAAGCTTTCTTT. Full variable domain (rest looked up from reference TRBV7-2 and TRBJ1-1): GAGVSQSPSNKVTEKGKDVELRCDPISGHTALYWYRQSLGQGLEFLIYFQGNSAPDKSGLPSDRFSAERTGGSVSTLTIQRTQQEDSAVYLCASSVSGEGLGTEAFFGQGTRLTVV.

The chain couples TRBV30 to TRBJ2-5; D might be TRBD2 (6 bases). V was pared by 0 bases and J by 5 bases, with 10 bases between. Germline V lookup: CDR1 GTSNPN, CDR2 SVGIG (reference sequence). CDR3 length: 13 amino acids. The CDR3 coding sequence is TGTGCCTGGAGTGTACATGGGGGGGAGACCCAGTACTTC. Residues: CAWSVHGGETQYF.

The CDR3 here is CASSQGDRAFGYTF. The CDR3 DNA reads as TGCGCCAGCAGCCAAGGGGACAGGGCGTTTGGCTACACCTTC. The rearrangement links TRBV4-1 to TRBJ1-2, with TRBD1 matching 9 bases. The CDR3 spans 14 residues. The J segment lost 7 bases and the V segment lost 1 base, leaving 4 bases of the junction unmatched. Germline loops: CDR1 MGHRA, CDR2 YSYEKL.

The CDR3 nucleotides read TGTGCCAGCAGCCCCTCCCTGGTACTAAGCTCCTACGAGCAGTACTTC. Protein: CASSPSLVLSSYEQYF. This chain links TRBV7-2 with TRBJ2-7; D is undetermined. The CDR3 runs to 16 residues. Per the germline V gene, CDR1 is SGHTA and CDR2 is FQGNSA. V was trimmed by 5 bases and J by 0 bases, leaving 17 bases between them.

This sequence joins TRBV4-3 and TRBJ2-4; tentative D call: TRBD1 (6 bases). Trimming left V 1 base short and J 0 bases short, with 10 bases between. The CDR3 extends over 16 amino acids. Germline values: CDR1 LGHNA, CDR2 YSLEER. CDR3 in amino acids: CASSQVKQGAKNIQYF. The CDR3 DNA sequence: TGCGCCAGCAGCCAAGTTAAACAGGGAGCCAAAAACATTCAGTACTTC.

This clone was seen a handful of times. The chain combines TRBV30 with TRBJ1-5; weak D call: TRBD1 (6 bases). This CDR3 comprises 14 residues. Germline loops: CDR1 GTSNPN, CDR2 SVGIG (reference sequence). V was clipped by 2 bases and J by 6 bases, with 14 bases between them. In nucleotides, the CDR3 is TGTGCCTGGAGTCCACAGGGTGGGAGTCAGCCCCAGCATTTT. It encodes CAWSPQGGSQPQHF.

This clone was found a few times. Other nucleotide sequences from this sample produce the same CDR3. This chain joins TRBV25-1 and TRBJ1-5; 8 bases are a match to TRBD1. Germline loops: CDR1 MGHDK, CDR2 SYGVNS. V shed 4 bases and J 2 bases; nucleotides not matched to a gene: 4. The CDR3 is 15 residues long. The DNA for the CDR3 is TGTGCCAGCAGTGCCTCGACAGGGGGCAATCAGCCCCAGCATTTT. Its protein is CASSASTGGNQPQHF. The whole variable domain, filled in from reference TRBV25-1 and TRBJ1-5, reads EADIYQTPRYLVIGTGKKITLECSQTMGHDKMYWYQQDPGMELHLIHYSYGVNSTEKGDLSSESTVSRIRTEHFPLTLESARPSHTSQYLCASSASTGGNQPQHFGDGTRLSIL.

This chain connects TRBV5-4 to TRBJ2-3; 8 nucleotides align to TRBD1. The germline gives CDR1 SGHNT, CDR2 YYREEE (reference sequence). The V segment lost 4 bases and the J segment 3 bases; nucleotides outside the gene matches: 4. There are 14 residues in the CDR3. The chain's CDR3 is CASSSRTGTDTQYF. The CDR3 nucleotides read TGTGCCAGCAGCAGCCGGACAGGGACAGATACGCAGTATTTT.

The J gene is TRBJ2-5, the V gene TRBV5-1; D gene ambiguous. V dropped 0 bases and J dropped 5 bases, with 11 bases sitting between them. The CDR3 consists of 14 residues. The germline V gene has CDR1 SGHRS and CDR2 YFSETQ. CDR3 sequence: CASSLDVAVETQYF. The CDR3, as DNA: TGCGCCAGCAGCTTGGATGTGGCGGTGGAGACCCAGTACTTC. Combining the CDR3 with reference TRBV5-1 and TRBJ2-5 gives the whole variable domain KAGVTQTPRYLIKTRGQQVTLSCSPISGHRSVSWYQQTPGQGLQFLFEYFSETQRNKGNFPGRFSGRQFSNSRSEMNVSTLELGDSALYLCASSLDVAVETQYFGPGTRLLVL.

This rearrangement joins TRBV7-2 to TRBJ1-4, with TRBD1 matching over 7 bases. Per germline, CDR1 SGHTA and CDR2 FQGNSA. This CDR3 has 15 amino acids. The V and J ends lost 5 bases and 4 bases, in that order; junction bases with no gene match: 7. The CDR3 loop reads CASSPTTGLNEKLFF. Written as DNA, the CDR3 is TGTGCCAGCAGCCCCACGACAGGGCTTAATGAAAAACTGTTTTTT. Supplemented by reference TRBV7-2 and TRBJ1-4, the full variable domain reads GAGVSQSPSNKVTEKGKDVELRCDPISGHTALYWYRQSLGQGLEFLIYFQGNSAPDKSGLPSDRFSAERTGGSVSTLTIQRTQQEDSAVYLCASSPTTGLNEKLFFGSGTQLSVL.

The gene calls are TRBV6-6 and TRBJ2-1; TRBD1 matches at 9 bases. Germline V gives CDR1 MNHNY, CDR2 SVGAGI (reference sequence). Trimming at V came to 9 bases and at J to 7 bases, leaving 10 bases not matched to a gene. This CDR3 spans 14 amino acids. The CDR3 nucleotides read TGTGCCAGTGACCGGGACAGGGTATGGAATGAGCAGTTCTTC. This codes for CASDRDRVWNEQFF.

This clone showed up just a few times. The chain couples TRBV5-6 to TRBJ1-6; tentatively, D is TRBD1 (5 bases). Looked up from germline, CDR1 is SGHDT and CDR2 is YYEEEE. Trimming cost V 7 bases and J 8 bases, with 13 bases left between them. This CDR3 is built from 13 residues. CDR3: CASRAGQHSPLHF. The CDR3 bases are TGTGCCAGCCGGGCAGGGCAACATTCACCCCTCCACTTT.

The chain couples TRBV19 to TRBJ2-1; 11 bases are a match to TRBD2. V lost 3 bases and J lost 4; bases outside the gene matches: 5. The CDR3 covers 16 residues. Germline CDR1 reads LNHDA; CDR2 reads SQIVND (reference sequence). CDR3 bases: TGTGCCAGTAGTATTACGAGACTAGCGGGGTACAATGAGCAGTTCTTC. It is translated as CASSITRLAGYNEQFF.

Only a few counts were recorded for this clone. This chain uses TRBV18 with TRBJ2-7; D is perhaps TRBD1 (6 bases). Germline V lookup: CDR1 KGHSH, CDR2 LQKENI. The CDR3 is made up of 14 amino acids. V was cut by 3 bases and J by 8 bases, with 17 bases left in between. The CDR3: CASSPPSQGVQQYF. Written as DNA, the CDR3 is TGTGCCAGCTCACCGCCTTCACAGGGAGTCCAGCAGTACTTC.

The rearrangement uses TRBV7-9 and TRBJ2-5, with a tentative D call TRBD2 (5 bases). The ends were cut back, 2 bases at V and 5 bases at J, with 12 bases in the middle. The CDR3 is 14 amino acids. Germline loops: CDR1 SEHNR, CDR2 FQNEAQ (reference sequence). CDR3 sequence: CASSLNAGDETQYF. CDR3 DNA: TGTGCCAGCAGCTTAAACGCGGGCGATGAGACCCAGTACTTC.

This clone was detected a few times. This sequence joins TRBV7-9 and TRBJ1-2; D gene unclear. Germline V CDR1 and CDR2: SEHNR, FQNEAQ (reference sequence). Trimming cost V 5 bases and J 1 base, with 14 bases left between them. The CDR3 loop spans 15 amino acids. Here the CDR3 reads CASSPSMLVNYGYTF. The DNA of the CDR3 is TGTGCCAGCAGCCCCAGTATGTTGGTTAACTATGGCTACACCTTC.

V is TRBV28 and J is TRBJ1-5; 8 nucleotides agree with TRBD1. The V gene's germline CDR1 is MDHEN and CDR2 SYDVKM. With 6 bases clipped from V and 9 bases from J, the junction kept 7 bases outside the gene matches. The CDR3 is made up of 13 amino acids. CDR3 bases: TGTGCCAGCAGGCAGGGGGCCGCCTTGCCCCAGCATTTT. The encoded protein is CASRQGAALPQHF.

The chain employs TRBV7-2 and TRBJ2-2, with 7 bases fitting TRBD1. This CDR3 is built from 15 residues. Germline V lookup: CDR1 SGHTA, CDR2 FQGNSA. The V segment lost 4 bases and the J segment 7 bases; nucleotides outside the gene matches: 9. The CDR3 sequence is CASSSETGLGGELFF. In DNA form, the CDR3 reads TGTGCCAGCAGCTCCGAGACAGGGCTTGGCGGGGAGCTGTTTTTT.

The rearrangement joins TRBV5-1 to TRBJ2-2; 8 positions match TRBD1. In germline, CDR1 is SGHRS, CDR2 YFSETQ. The V segment lost 3 bases and the J segment 3 bases; nucleotides outside the gene matches: 4. The CDR3 loop spans 15 amino acids. The chain's CDR3 is CASSSGQVHTGELFF. The DNA for the CDR3 is TGCGCCAGCAGCTCGGGACAGGTCCACACCGGGGAGCTGTTTTTT.

V gene TRBV11-2 combines with J gene TRBJ2-3, with TRBD2 matching 7 bases. After removal of 5 bases from V and 3 bases from J, the junction contained 5 bases not matched to a gene. The CDR3 contains 14 residues. The germline gives CDR1 SGHAT, CDR2 FQNNGV. The CDR3 DNA reads as TGTGCCAGCAGCCCGAGCGGGGTAACAGATACGCAGTATTTT. This translates into CASSPSGVTDTQYF.

The rearrangement uses TRBV5-4 and TRBJ2-3, with TRBD2 identical over 10 bases. Germline V gene data show CDR1 as SGHNT and CDR2 as YYREEE (reference sequence). This CDR3 is 17 amino acids long. Trimming removed 1 base from V and 4 bases from J; junction bases left unmatched: 9. CDR3 nucleotides: TGTGCCAGCAGCTTGAGAGTGAGGACTAGCGGCTCAGATACGCAGTATTTT. This encodes CASSLRVRTSGSDTQYF.

The chain combines TRBV7-9 with TRBJ1-4; the D is unclear. The length of the CDR3 is 13 residues. Germline CDR1 reads SEHNR; CDR2 reads FQNEAQ (reference sequence). V dropped 6 bases and J dropped 8 bases, with 13 bases sitting between them. The CDR3 sequence: CASRPVADEKLFF. CDR3 nucleotides: TGTGCCAGCAGACCTGTAGCGGACGAAAAACTGTTTTTT. The full variable domain, its missing parts supplied by reference TRBV7-9 and TRBJ1-4, is DTGVSQNPRHKITKRGQNVTFRCDPISEHNRLYWYRQTLGQGPEFLTYFQNEAQLEKSRLLSDRFSAERPKGSFSTLEIQRTEQGDSAMYLCASRPVADEKLFFGSGTQLSVL.

This chain links TRBV20-1 with TRBJ1-4, with D tentatively TRBD1 (5 bases). Germline CDR1 DFQATT, CDR2 SNEGSKA (reference sequence). The length of the CDR3 is 11 residues. The DNA for the CDR3 is TGCAGCACCCAGGGAAACGAAAAACTGTTTTTT. Its translation is CSTQGNEKLFF.

This clone was counted a few times. The rearrangement joins TRBV29-1 to TRBJ1-2, with D perhaps matching TRBD1 (5 bases). Germline values: CDR1 SQVTM, CDR2 ANQGSEA. The length of the CDR3 is 11 residues. V gave up 4 bases and J gave up 3 bases, with 6 bases separating them. The chain's CDR3 is CSVGGDYGYTF. CDR3 nucleotides: TGCAGCGTTGGGGGGGACTATGGCTACACCTTC.

This clone was seen only a few times. The J gene is TRBJ2-7, the V gene TRBV6-5, with TRBD1 as a possible D gene (7 bases). V was cut by 4 bases and J by 5 bases, with 12 bases left in between. The CDR3 contains 13 residues. The germline V gene encodes CDR1 MNHEY and CDR2 SVGAGI. The CDR3 sequence: CASSSGDRHEQYF. The CDR3 bases are TGTGCCAGCAGTTCGGGGGACAGACACGAGCAGTACTTC.

This clone was counted only a few times. This chain connects TRBV11-2 to TRBJ2-3; 8 nucleotides line up with TRBD2. The CDR3 length is 15 residues. After removal of 3 bases from V and 4 bases from J, the junction contained 6 bases not matched to a gene. Germline V CDR1 and CDR2: SGHAT, FQNNGV. CDR3 amino acids: CASSFGTSGPDTQYF. CDR3 DNA sequence: TGTGCCAGCAGCTTTGGGACTAGTGGCCCAGATACGCAGTATTTT.